The T cell receptor beta chain under discussion was sequenced for a study of T-cell memory formation after mild COVID-19. Findings and caveats of the study: Pre-infection memory already had some responding clones, implying cross-reactive memory joined. Whereas later expanders leaned CD4+, clones contracting day 15 to 85 showed a balanced CD4/CD8 makeup.

TCRdb called the 5' RACE reads again in MiXCR, with one record for every CDR3 protein. The sample lists around 250,000 distinct CDR3 sequences; 16% were seen once. A remark on this clonotype: Antigen: not known.

The CDR3 is 15 residues long. After removal of 4 bases from V and 3 bases from J, the junction contained 5 bases not matched to a gene. CDR1 is SEHNR and CDR2 is FQNEAQ in the germline V gene (reference sequence). The genes are TRBV7-9 and TRBJ2-1, with 8 nucleotides matching TRBD2. The specimen sequenced was PBMCs or a T cell subset sorted from them (not recorded which). The clonotype comes from a man younger than 35 who had mild COVID-19 (a few samples of this study predate the infection). Cell type and time point are not known. Written as DNA, the CDR3 is TGTGCCAGCAGCTCGATAGCGGGAAACTACAATGAGCAGTTCTTC. Residues: CASSSIAGNYNEQFF.